This TCR beta chain was documented in a study of CD8 T cells in Susac syndrome. RNA amounts of roughly 0.45 to 1 ug underwent reverse transcription with random hexamers. TCRdb re-derived calls from the immunoSEQ multiplex PCR reads in MiXCR, one entry per CDR3 protein. The table lists tens of thousands of distinct CDR3 sequences, approximately 94% of them singletons, with about 0.38% in the top ten. Germline assignment: CDR1 LNHDA and CDR2 SQIVND (reference sequence). Trimming took off 4 bases at V and 2 bases at J, with 12 bases between the two ends. The CDR3 is made up of 14 amino acids. CD8+ and CD4+ blood T cells underwent TCR beta sequencing.

The V call is TRBV19, the J call TRBJ2-7, with a possible D match to TRBD1 (6 bases). The sequence was obtained from a human donor with multiple sclerosis. Sequencing was carried out using CD8+ T cells from PBMCs. The CDR3 nucleotides read TGTGCCAGTAGTACCCGACAGGAAACCTACGAGCAGTACTTC. It specifies CASSTRQETYEQYF.